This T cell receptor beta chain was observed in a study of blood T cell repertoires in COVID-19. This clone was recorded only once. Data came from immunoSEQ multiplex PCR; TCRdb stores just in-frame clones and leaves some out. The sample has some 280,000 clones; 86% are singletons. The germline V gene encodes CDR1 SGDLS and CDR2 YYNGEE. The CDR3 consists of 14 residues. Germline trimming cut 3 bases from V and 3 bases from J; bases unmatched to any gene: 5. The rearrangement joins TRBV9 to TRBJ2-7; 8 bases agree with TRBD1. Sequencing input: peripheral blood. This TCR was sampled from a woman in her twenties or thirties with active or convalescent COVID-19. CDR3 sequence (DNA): TGTGCCAGCAGCGCCGGGGACAGGAACTACGAGCAGTACTTC. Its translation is CASSAGDRNYEQYF.